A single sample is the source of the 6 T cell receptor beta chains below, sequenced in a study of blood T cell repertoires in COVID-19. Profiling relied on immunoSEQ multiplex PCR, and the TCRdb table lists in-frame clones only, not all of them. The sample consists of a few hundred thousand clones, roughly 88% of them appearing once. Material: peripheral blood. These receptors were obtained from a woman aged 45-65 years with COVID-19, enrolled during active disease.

The CDR3 nucleotides are TGTGCCAGCAGCCGGGACAGGGGCTCCCCCGGGGAGCTGTTTTTT. Translating it yields CASSRDRGSPGELFF. The chain recombines TRBV3-1 (or the pseudogene TRBV3-2) with TRBJ2-2; TRBD1 agrees at 10 bases. This CDR3 is 15 amino acids long. Looked up from germline, CDR1 is LGHDT and CDR2 is YNNKEL (reference sequence). The trim removed 4 bases at V and 6 bases at J, leaving 5 bases unmatched.

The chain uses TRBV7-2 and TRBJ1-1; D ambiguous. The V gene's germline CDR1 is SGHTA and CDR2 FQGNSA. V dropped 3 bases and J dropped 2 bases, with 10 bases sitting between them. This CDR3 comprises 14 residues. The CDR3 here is CASSFATVNTEAFF. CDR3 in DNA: TGTGCCAGCAGCTTCGCTACAGTTAACACTGAAGCTTTCTTT. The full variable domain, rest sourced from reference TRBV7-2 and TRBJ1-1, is GAGVSQSPSNKVTEKGKDVELRCDPISGHTALYWYRQSLGQGLEFLIYFQGNSAPDKSGLPSDRFSAERTGGSVSTLTIQRTQQEDSAVYLCASSFATVNTEAFFGQGTRLTVV.

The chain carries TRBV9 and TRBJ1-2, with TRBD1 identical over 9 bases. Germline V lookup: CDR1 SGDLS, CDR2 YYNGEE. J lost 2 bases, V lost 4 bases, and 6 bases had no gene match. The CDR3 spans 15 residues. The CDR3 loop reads CASSQTGTGNYGYTF. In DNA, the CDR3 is TGTGCCAGCAGCCAGACCGGGACAGGGAACTATGGCTACACCTTC.

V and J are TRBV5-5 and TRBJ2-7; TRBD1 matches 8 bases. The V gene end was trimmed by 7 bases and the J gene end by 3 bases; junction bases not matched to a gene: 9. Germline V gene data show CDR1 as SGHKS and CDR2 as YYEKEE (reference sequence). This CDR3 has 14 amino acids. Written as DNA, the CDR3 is TGTGCCAGCTTTCCGGGACAGGTAGTCTACGAGCAGTACTTC. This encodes CASFPGQVVYEQYF.

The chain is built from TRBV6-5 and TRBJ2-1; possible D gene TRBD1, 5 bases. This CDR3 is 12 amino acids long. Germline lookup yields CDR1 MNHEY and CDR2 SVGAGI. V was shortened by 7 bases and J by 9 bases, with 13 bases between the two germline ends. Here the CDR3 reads CASTQEGREQFF. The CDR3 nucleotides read TGTGCCAGCACACAGGAAGGGCGTGAGCAGTTCTTC.

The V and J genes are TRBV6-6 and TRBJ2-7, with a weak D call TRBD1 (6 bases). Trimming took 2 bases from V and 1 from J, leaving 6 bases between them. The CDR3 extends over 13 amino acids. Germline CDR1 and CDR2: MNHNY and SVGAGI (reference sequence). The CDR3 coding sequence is TGTGCCAGCAGTTACGACAGGTCCTACGAGCAGTACTTC. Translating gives CASSYDRSYEQYF.